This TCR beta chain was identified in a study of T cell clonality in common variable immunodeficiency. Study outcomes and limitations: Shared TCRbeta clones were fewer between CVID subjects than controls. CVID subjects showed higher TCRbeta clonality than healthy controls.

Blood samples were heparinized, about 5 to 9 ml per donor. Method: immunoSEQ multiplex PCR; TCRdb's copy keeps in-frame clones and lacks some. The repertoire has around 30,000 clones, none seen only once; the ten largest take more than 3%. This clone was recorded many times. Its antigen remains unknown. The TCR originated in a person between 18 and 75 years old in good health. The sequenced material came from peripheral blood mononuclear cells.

CDR3 sequence reads: CASSPPTRLATQYF. The sequenced CDR3 bases are TGTGCCAGCTCACCTCCGACTAGACTGGCGACC. The chain uses TRBV18 and TRBJ2-5; D possibly corresponds to TRBD2 (6 bases). The CDR3 extends 3 residues past the end of the read, so its final part is completed from the germline J gene. The V gene lost 3 bases and the J gene lost 7 bases, with 15 bases spanning the gap. CDR1 is KGHSH and CDR2 is LQKENI in the germline V gene. The CDR3 is 14 residues long.